This T cell receptor (beta chain) stems from a study of T cell responses to AZD1222 COVID-19 vaccine. Study background: Analysis merged second doses at about 4 or about 12 weeks.

Findings and caveats of the study: Mostly white British, mostly female donors; authors suggested clonal diversity may be underestimated.

TCRdb's table, derived via immunoSEQ multiplex PCR, lists solely in-frame clones and lacks some. The profile shows about 110,000 clones, roughly 91% of them singletons. V shed 6 bases and J shed 8 bases, with 16 bases lying between them. This CDR3 contains 13 residues. As concerns this clone: Its specificity is not known.

Sample: peripheral blood, taken on day 0 of AZD1222 vaccination. This chain joins TRBV12-3 or TRBV12-4 and TRBJ1-2; D is unclear. The receptor was derived from an adult in good health. CDR3 DNA sequence: TGTGCCAGCAGCCCCAGTCGGTCTACGGGCTACACCTTC. Encoded protein: CASSPSRSTGYTF.